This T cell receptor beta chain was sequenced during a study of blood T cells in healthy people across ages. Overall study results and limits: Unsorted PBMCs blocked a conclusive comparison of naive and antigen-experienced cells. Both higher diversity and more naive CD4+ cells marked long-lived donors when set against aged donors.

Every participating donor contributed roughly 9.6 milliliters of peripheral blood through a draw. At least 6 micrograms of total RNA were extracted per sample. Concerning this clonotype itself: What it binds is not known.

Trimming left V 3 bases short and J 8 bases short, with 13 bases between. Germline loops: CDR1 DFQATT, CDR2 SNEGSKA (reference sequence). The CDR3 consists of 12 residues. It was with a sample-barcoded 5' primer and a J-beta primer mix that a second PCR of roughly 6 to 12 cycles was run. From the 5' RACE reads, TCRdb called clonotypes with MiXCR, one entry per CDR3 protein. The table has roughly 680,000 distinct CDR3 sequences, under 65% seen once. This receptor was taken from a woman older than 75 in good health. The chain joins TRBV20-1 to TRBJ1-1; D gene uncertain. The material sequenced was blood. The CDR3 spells CSASDEGVEAFF. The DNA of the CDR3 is TGCAGTGCTAGCGATGAGGGAGTGGAAGCTTTCTTT.